The next 8 T cell receptor beta chains were all read from a single sample in a study of response to subunit inactivated influenza vaccine. TCRdb recomputed calls from the RT-PCR reads with MiXCR, one row per CDR3 protein. The sample has around 710,000 distinct CDR3 sequences, approximately 13% seen once; the top ten hold 6% to 7%. Specimen: PBMCs from blood, collected around 15 days before vaccination. The source is a man between 45 and 60 years old who received an inactivated influenza vaccine.

This clonotype turned up a few times. The chain employs TRBV5-6 and TRBJ2-1, with 7 bases lining up with TRBD2. V lost 5 bases, J lost 4 bases, and 6 bases stayed unmatched. The CDR3 sequence is 14 residues long. The germline CDR1 and CDR2 sequences are SGHDT and YYEEEE. The CDR3 loop reads CASRLRGRYNEQFF. The CDR3 nucleotides read TGTGCCAGCAGACTGCGGGGGAGGTACAATGAGCAGTTCTTC.

In this sample, this clonotype turned up many times. V and J are TRBV5-1 and TRBJ2-7; 8 positions match TRBD1. Germline CDR1 and CDR2: SGHRS and YFSETQ. The CDR3 extends over 13 amino acids. The ends lost 5 bases at V and 7 bases at J; junction bases unmatched: 8. CDR3 loop: CASSIGTGEEQYF. In DNA form, the CDR3 reads TGCGCCAGCAGTATCGGGACAGGCGAAGAGCAGTACTTC.

This clonotype was observed at least ten times. The rearrangement joins TRBV20-1 to TRBJ2-1; D possibly corresponds to TRBD2 (7 bases). The V gene lost 1 base and the J gene lost 10 bases, with 11 bases spanning the gap. CDR3 length: 12 residues. CDR1 and CDR2 from the germline V gene are DFQATT and SNEGSKA (reference sequence). Written as DNA, the CDR3 is TGCAGTGCTAGAGTGAGCGGGACAGAGCAGTTCTTC. It specifies CSARVSGTEQFF.

The table lists this clonotype with many counts. The chain recombines TRBV12-3 or TRBV12-4 with TRBJ2-7; maybe TRBD1 (6 bases). The CDR3 is 13 residues long. V was shortened by 6 bases and J by 0 bases, with 9 bases between the two germline ends. The CDR3 reads CASSDRSSYEQYF. The CDR3 nucleotides are TGTGCCAGCAGCGACAGGAGCTCCTACGAGCAGTACTTC.

This chain links TRBV20-1 with TRBJ2-3; 10 bases map to TRBD2. Germline lookup yields CDR1 DFQATT and CDR2 SNEGSKA (reference sequence). With V trimmed by 4 bases and J by 6 bases, 10 bases remained unmatched. This CDR3 region has 15 residues. The CDR3 DNA follows: TGCAGTGCTACGGCTAGCGGGAGTTTTTCTGATACGCAGTATTTT. Encoded protein: CSATASGSFSDTQYF.

This rearrangement joins TRBV5-1 to TRBJ2-1; no clear D gene. The germline V and J ends were trimmed by 0 bases and 6 bases, with 10 bases remaining between them. This CDR3 region has 14 residues. Germline CDR1 reads SGHRS; CDR2 reads YFSETQ. CDR3 DNA sequence: TGCGCCAGCAGCTTGGAAGGACCTGGCAATGAGCAGTTCTTC. This sequence encodes CASSLEGPGNEQFF.

The rearrangement joins TRBV4-2 to TRBJ2-7; D is perhaps TRBD1 (6 bases). CDR1 LGHNA and CDR2 YNFKEQ come from the germline V gene. This CDR3 is 15 amino acids long. The germline V and J ends were trimmed by 2 bases and 3 bases, with 14 bases remaining between them. CDR3 in amino acids: CASSQSPTGGYEQYF. In nucleotides, the CDR3 is TGTGCCAGCAGCCAATCCCCGACAGGAGGCTACGAGCAGTACTTC.

This clonotype was counted ten times or more. The gene calls are TRBV7-2 and TRBJ2-7; D remains unclear. There are 14 residues in the CDR3. Trimming removed 1 base at V and 5 bases at J, with 12 bases between. CDR1 and CDR2 from the germline V gene are SGHTA and FQGNSA. The CDR3 DNA follows: TGTGCCAGCAGCTTAGGGGCTACCCGAGACGAGCAGTACTTC. Its translation: CASSLGATRDEQYF.